These 8 T cell receptor beta chains share one sample of origin, sequenced in a study of PD-1 blockade in classical Hodgkin lymphoma. Every patient had relapsed following autologous stem cell transplantation, and cohorts differed in brentuximab vedotin exposure. Sequencing was performed with immunoSEQ multiplex PCR; in TCRdb, only in-frame clones are kept and a portion is missing. The table has about 26,000 clones, 67% seen once. The sequencing used peripheral blood mononuclear cells (PBMCs), collected before the second cycle of nivolumab. The receptors come from a human donor with classical Hodgkin lymphoma.

The rearrangement joins TRBV28 to TRBJ2-7; tentative D call: TRBD2 (5 bases). The CDR3 spans 11 residues. Trimming pared 6 bases from V and 4 bases from J, leaving 7 bases between. Germline CDR1 MDHEN, CDR2 SYDVKM. The CDR3 DNA is TGTGCCAGCAGCCGGGGATACGAGCAGTACTTC. Amino acid sequence: CASSRGYEQYF. Filled out from reference TRBV28 and TRBJ2-7, the complete variable domain reads DVKVTQSSRYLVKRTGEKVFLECVQDMDHENMFWYRQDPGLGLRLIYFSYDVKMKEKGDIPEGYSVSREKKERFSLILESASTNQTSMYLCASSRGYEQYFGPGTRLTVT.

The genes are TRBV19 and TRBJ1-2; D gene uncertain. This CDR3 region has 13 residues. Trimming shortened V by 2 bases and J by 1 base, and 5 bases separated the two germline ends. Per the germline V gene, CDR1 is LNHDA and CDR2 is SQIVND (reference sequence). DNA for the CDR3: TGTGCCAGTAGTATAACGGTTAACTATGGCTACACCTTC. Protein product: CASSITVNYGYTF.

The gene calls are TRBV10-2 and TRBJ2-7; perhaps TRBD2 as D (5 bases). The V end was cut by 4 bases, the J end by 0 bases, with 10 bases between. CDR1 WSHSY and CDR2 SAAADI come from the germline V gene. The length of the CDR3 is 14 residues. The chain's CDR3 is CASSGGFSSYEQYF. As DNA, the CDR3 is TGCGCCAGCAGTGGAGGGTTCAGCTCCTACGAGCAGTACTTC.

This rearrangement joins TRBV5-1 to TRBJ1-5, with D possibly being TRBD1 (5 bases). The CDR3 spans 15 residues. Germline lookup yields CDR1 SGHRS and CDR2 YFSETQ. V shed 0 bases and J shed 2 bases, with 9 bases lying between them. CDR3 amino acids: CASSLAGGGNQPQHF. As DNA, the CDR3 is TGCGCCAGCAGCTTGGCCGGGGGTGGCAATCAGCCCCAGCATTTT. The full variable domain, in which reference TRBV5-1 and TRBJ1-5 provide the parts outside the CDR3, is KAGVTQTPRYLIKTRGQQVTLSCSPISGHRSVSWYQQTPGQGLQFLFEYFSETQRNKGNFPGRFSGRQFSNSRSEMNVSTLELGDSALYLCASSLAGGGNQPQHFGDGTRLSIL.

The J gene is TRBJ1-5, the V gene TRBV28; D gene ambiguous. This CDR3 has 13 amino acids. V lost 3 bases to trimming and J lost 4 bases, with 7 bases between them. Germline V gene lookup returns CDR1 MDHEN and CDR2 SYDVKM. This CDR3 reads CASSLSGNQPQHF. The CDR3 nucleotides are TGTGCCAGCAGTTTGTCGGGGAATCAGCCCCAGCATTTT.

V gene TRBV5-1 combines with J gene TRBJ2-5, with a tentative D call TRBD2 (5 bases). The CDR3 covers 16 residues. Germline-derived CDR1 and CDR2 are SGHRS and YFSETQ. The V gene lost 4 bases and the J gene lost 6 bases, with 22 bases spanning the gap. The CDR3 coding sequence is TGCGCCAGCAGCCCCCTAGGACTCCCCCCTCAGCAGACCCAGTACTTC. It yields the protein CASSPLGLPPQQTQYF.

This sequence joins TRBV6-5 and TRBJ2-2; D possibly uses TRBD1 or TRBD2 (5 bases each). Trimming shortened V by 6 bases and J by 6 bases, and 17 bases separated the two germline ends. CDR1 and CDR2 from the germline V gene are MNHEY and SVGAGI. The CDR3 extends over 15 amino acids. CDR3 nucleotides: TGTGCCAGCAGAAACCTTAAGGTGGGGGCCGGGGAGCTGTTTTTT. This sequence encodes CASRNLKVGAGELFF.

The count of this clone is one. The chain uses TRBV4-3 and TRBJ2-7; possibly TRBD2 for D (6 bases). Germline V gives CDR1 LGHNA, CDR2 YSLEER. CDR3 size: 15 residues. V was clipped by 4 bases and J by 3 bases, with 16 bases between them. The CDR3 loop is CASSLQDGGLYEQYF. The CDR3 DNA reads as TGCGCCAGCAGCCTCCAGGATGGGGGACTCTACGAGCAGTACTTC.